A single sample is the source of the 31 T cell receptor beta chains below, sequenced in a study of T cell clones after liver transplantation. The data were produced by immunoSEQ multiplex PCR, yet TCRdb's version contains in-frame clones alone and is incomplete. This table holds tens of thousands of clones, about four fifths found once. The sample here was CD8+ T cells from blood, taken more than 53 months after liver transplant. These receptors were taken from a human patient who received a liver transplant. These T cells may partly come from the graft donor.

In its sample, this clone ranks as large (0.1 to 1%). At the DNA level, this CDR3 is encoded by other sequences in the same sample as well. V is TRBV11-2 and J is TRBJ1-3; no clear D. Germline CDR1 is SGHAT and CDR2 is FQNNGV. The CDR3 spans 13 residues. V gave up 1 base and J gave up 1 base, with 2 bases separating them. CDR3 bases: TGTGCCAGCAGCTTAGGGTCTGGAAACACCATATATTTT. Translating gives CASSLGSGNTIYF.

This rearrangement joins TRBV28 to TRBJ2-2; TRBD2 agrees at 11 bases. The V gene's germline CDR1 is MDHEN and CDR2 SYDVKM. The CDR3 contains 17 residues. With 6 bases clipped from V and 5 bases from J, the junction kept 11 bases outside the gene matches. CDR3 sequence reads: CASSPLRPSGGTGELFF. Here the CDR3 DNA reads TGTGCCAGCAGCCCCCTCCGTCCTAGCGGGGGGACCGGGGAGCTGTTTTTT. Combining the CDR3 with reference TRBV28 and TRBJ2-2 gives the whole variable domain DVKVTQSSRYLVKRTGEKVFLECVQDMDHENMFWYRQDPGLGLRLIYFSYDVKMKEKGDIPEGYSVSREKKERFSLILESASTNQTSMYLCASSPLRPSGGTGELFFGEGSRLTVL.

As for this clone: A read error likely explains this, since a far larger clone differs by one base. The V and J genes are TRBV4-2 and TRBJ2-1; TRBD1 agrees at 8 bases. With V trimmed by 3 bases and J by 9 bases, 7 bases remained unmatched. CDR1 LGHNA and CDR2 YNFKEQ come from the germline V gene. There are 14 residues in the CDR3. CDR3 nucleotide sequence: TGTGCCAGCAGCCAGGAGACAGGGGATACTGAGCAGTTCTTC. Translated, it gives CASSQETGDTEQFF.

The CDR3 loop is CASSDPRQGGHTGELFF. CDR3 bases: TGTGCCAGCAGCGATCCGCGACAAGGGGGTCACACCGGGGAGCTGTTTTTT. The chain employs TRBV9 and TRBJ2-2; D perhaps matches TRBD1 (6 bases). CDR3 length: 17 amino acids. Germline values: CDR1 SGDLS, CDR2 YYNGEE. Trimming took 3 bases from V and 3 from J, leaving 18 bases between them.

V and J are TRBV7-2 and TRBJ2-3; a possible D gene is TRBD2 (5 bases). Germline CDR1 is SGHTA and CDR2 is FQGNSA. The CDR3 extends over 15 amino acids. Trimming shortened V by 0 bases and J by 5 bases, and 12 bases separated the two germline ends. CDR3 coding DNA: TGTGCCAGCAGCTTAGCGTCTAGCTTAGGAGATACGCAGTATTTT. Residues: CASSLASSLGDTQYF. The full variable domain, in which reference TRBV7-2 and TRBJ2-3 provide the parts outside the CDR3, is GAGVSQSPSNKVTEKGKDVELRCDPISGHTALYWYRQSLGQGLEFLIYFQGNSAPDKSGLPSDRFSAERTGGSVSTLTIQRTQQEDSAVYLCASSLASSLGDTQYFGPGTRLTVL.

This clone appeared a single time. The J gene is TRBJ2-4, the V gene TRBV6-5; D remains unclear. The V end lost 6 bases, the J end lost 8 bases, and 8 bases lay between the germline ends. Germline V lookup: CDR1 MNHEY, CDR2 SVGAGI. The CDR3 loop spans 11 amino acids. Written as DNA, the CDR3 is TGTGCCAGCAGGTTTGGTGACATTCAGTACTTC. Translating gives CASRFGDIQYF.

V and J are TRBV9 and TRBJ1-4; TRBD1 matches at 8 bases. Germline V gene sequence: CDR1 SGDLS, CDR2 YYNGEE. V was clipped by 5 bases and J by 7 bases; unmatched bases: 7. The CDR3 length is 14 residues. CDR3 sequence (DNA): TGTGCCAGCAGTACAGGGGGGGCGCGTGAAAAACTGTTTTTT. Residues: CASSTGGAREKLFF.

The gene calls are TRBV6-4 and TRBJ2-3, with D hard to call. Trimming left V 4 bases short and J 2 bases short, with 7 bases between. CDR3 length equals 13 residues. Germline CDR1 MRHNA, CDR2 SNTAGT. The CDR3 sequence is CASSAALTDTQYF. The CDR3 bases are TGTGCCAGCAGTGCTGCCCTCACAGATACGCAGTATTTT.

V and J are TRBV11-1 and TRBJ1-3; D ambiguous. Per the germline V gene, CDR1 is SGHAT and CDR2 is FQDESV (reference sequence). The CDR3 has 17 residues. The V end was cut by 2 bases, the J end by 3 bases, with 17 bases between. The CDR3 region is CASSLFPPGSIGNTIYF. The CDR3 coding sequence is TGTGCCAGCAGCTTATTCCCCCCCGGCTCAATTGGAAACACCATATATTTT.

The CDR3 DNA is TGTGCCAGCAGCCGGGTTGAGGGACAGGGGACCTACGAGCAGTACTTC. This encodes CASSRVEGQGTYEQYF. This chain connects TRBV5-5 to TRBJ2-7; TRBD1 matches at 10 bases. The CDR3 covers 16 residues. The V and J ends lost 4 bases and 2 bases, in that order; junction bases with no gene match: 9. Germline V gene sequence: CDR1 SGHKS, CDR2 YYEKEE (reference sequence).

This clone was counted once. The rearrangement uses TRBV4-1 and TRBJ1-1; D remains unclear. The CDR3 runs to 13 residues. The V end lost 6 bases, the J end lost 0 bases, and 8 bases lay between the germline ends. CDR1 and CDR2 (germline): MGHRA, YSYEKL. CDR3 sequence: CASRFDLNTEAFF. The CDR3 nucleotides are TGCGCCAGCAGATTCGACCTGAACACTGAAGCTTTCTTT.

The CDR3 DNA reads as TGTGCCAGCAGCTTGGGGCTAGCGGGGTGGGAGCAGTACTTC. It encodes CASSLGLAGWEQYF. The chain links TRBV5-8 to TRBJ2-7; TRBD2 matches at 9 bases. V lost 0 bases to trimming and J lost 7 bases; unmatched junction nucleotides: 5. This CDR3 spans 14 amino acids. Germline V gives CDR1 SGHTS, CDR2 YDEGEE.

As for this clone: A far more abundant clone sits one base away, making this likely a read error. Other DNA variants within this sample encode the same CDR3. CDR3 protein: CASSQGPGQGPGNTIYF. CDR3 nucleotides: TGTGCCAGCAGCCAAGGGCCGGGACAGGGACCCGGAAACACCATATATTTT. The chain uses TRBV5-2 and TRBJ1-3; TRBD1 reflects the table's D call only, with no check against the DNA. TRBV5-2 is described as a pseudogene. The CDR3 has 17 residues.

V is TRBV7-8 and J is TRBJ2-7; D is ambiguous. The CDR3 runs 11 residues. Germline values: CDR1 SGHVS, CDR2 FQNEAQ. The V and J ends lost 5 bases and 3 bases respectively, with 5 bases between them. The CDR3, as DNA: TGTGCCAGCAGCCCCGGCTACGAGCAGTACTTC. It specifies CASSPGYEQYF.

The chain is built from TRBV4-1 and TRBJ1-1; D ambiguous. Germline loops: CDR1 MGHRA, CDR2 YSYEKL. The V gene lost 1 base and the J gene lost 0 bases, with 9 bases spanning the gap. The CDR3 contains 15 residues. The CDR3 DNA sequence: TGCGCCAGCAGCCAAGTTGGCCGGGTGAACACTGAAGCTTTCTTT. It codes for CASSQVGRVNTEAFF.

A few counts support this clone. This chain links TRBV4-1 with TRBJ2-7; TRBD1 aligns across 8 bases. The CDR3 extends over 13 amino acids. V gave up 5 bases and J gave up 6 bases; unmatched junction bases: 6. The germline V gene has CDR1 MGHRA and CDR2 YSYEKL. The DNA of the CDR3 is TGCGCCAGCAGCGAATCGACAGGGGTCGAGCAGTACTTC. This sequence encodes CASSESTGVEQYF.

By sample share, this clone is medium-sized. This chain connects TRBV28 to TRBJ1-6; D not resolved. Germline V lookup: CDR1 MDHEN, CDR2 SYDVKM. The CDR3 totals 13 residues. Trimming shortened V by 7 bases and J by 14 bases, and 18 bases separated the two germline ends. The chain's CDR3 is CASTKTGLESLHF. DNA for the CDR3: TGTGCCAGCACAAAGACGGGTTTGGAATCCCTCCACTTT.

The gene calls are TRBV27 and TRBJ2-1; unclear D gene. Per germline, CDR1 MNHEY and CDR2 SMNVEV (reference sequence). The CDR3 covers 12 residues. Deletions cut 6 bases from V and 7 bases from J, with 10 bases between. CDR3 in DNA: TGTGCCAGCAGCCCGGCGTGGAATGAGCAGTTCTTC. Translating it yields CASSPAWNEQFF.

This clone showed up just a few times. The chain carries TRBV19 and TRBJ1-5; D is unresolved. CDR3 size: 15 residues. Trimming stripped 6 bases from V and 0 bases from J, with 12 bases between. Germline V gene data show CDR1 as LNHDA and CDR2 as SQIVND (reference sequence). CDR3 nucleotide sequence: TGTGCCAGTAGCACTGCGGTTTATAGCAATCAGCCCCAGCATTTT. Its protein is CASSTAVYSNQPQHF.

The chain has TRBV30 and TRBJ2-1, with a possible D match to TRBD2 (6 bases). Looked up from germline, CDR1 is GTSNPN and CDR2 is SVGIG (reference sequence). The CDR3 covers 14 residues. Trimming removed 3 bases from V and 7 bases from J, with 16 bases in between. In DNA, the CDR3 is TGTGCCTGGAGCATGGGACTGTTGGGGAATGAGCAGTTCTTC. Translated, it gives CAWSMGLLGNEQFF.

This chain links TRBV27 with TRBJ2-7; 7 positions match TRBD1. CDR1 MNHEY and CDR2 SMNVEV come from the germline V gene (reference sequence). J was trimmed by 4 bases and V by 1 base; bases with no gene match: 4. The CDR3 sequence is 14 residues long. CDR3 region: CASSLFQGDYEQYF. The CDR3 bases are TGTGCCAGCAGTTTATTTCAGGGGGATTACGAGCAGTACTTC.

The CDR3, as DNA: TGTGCCAGCAGTCCCTGGACAGGGGTGAACACTGAAGCTTTCTTT. Amino acids: CASSPWTGVNTEAFF. The V and J genes are TRBV6-5 and TRBJ1-1, with 9 bases that match TRBD1. The CDR3 has 15 residues. Germline-derived CDR1 and CDR2 are MNHEY and SVGAGI. Unmatched junction bases numbered 4, after V lost 5 bases and J lost 0 bases.

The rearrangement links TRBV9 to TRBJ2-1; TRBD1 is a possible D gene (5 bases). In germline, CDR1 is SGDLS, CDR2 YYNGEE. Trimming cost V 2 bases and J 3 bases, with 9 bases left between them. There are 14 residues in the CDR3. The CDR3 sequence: CASSVPDIYNEQFF. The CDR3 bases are TGTGCCAGCAGCGTTCCGGACATCTACAATGAGCAGTTCTTC.

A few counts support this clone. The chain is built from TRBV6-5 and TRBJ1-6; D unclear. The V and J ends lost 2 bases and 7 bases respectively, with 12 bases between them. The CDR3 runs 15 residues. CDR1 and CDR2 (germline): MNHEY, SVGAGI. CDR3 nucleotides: TGTGCCAGCAGTTACCGGCACAGCGAGAATTCACCCCTCCACTTT. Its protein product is CASSYRHSENSPLHF.

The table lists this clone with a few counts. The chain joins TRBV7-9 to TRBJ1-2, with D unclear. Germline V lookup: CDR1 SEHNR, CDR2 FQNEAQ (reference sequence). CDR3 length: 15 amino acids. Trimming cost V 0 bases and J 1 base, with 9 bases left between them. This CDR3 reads CASSLAYAVNYGYTF. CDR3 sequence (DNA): TGTGCCAGCAGCTTAGCGTACGCGGTTAACTATGGCTACACCTTC.

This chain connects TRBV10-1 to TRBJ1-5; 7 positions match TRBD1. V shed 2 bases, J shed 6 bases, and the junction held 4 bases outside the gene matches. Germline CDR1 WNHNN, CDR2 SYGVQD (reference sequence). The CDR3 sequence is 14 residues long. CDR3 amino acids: CASSEATGIQPQHF. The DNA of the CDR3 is TGCGCCAGCAGTGAGGCGACAGGGATTCAGCCCCAGCATTTT.

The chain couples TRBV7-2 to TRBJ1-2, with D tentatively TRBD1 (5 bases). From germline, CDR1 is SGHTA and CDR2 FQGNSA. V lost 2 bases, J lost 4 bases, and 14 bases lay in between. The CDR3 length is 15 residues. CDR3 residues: CASSLSRDGGYGYTF. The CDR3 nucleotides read TGTGCCAGCAGCTTAAGCCGGGACGGAGGCTATGGCTACACCTTC.

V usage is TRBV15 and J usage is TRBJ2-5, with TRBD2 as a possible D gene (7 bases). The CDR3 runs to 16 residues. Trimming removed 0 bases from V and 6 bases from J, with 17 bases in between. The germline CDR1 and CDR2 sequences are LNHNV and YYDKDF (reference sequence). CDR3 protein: CATSREETGGVKTQYF. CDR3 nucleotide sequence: TGTGCCACCAGCAGAGAGGAGACGGGGGGCGTAAAGACCCAGTACTTC.

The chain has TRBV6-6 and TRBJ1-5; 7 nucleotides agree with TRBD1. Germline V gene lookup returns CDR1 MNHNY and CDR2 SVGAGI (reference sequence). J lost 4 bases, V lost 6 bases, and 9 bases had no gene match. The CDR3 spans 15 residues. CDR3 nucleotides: TGTGCCAGCAGACACAATTCAGGGGGAAATCAGCCCCAGCATTTT. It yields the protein CASRHNSGGNQPQHF.

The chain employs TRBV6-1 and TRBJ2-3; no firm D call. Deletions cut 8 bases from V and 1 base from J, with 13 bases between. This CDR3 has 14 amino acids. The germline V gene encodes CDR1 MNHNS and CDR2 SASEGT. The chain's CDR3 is CASPGPFRTDTQYF. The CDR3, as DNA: TGTGCCAGCCCTGGACCTTTTCGCACAGATACGCAGTATTTT.

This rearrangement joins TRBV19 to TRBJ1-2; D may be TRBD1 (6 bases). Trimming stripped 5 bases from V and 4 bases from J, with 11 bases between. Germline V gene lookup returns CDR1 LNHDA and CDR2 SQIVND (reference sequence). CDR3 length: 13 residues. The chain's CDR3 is CASSPQDSYGYTF. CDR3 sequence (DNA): TGTGCCAGTAGTCCCCAGGACAGCTATGGCTACACCTTC.